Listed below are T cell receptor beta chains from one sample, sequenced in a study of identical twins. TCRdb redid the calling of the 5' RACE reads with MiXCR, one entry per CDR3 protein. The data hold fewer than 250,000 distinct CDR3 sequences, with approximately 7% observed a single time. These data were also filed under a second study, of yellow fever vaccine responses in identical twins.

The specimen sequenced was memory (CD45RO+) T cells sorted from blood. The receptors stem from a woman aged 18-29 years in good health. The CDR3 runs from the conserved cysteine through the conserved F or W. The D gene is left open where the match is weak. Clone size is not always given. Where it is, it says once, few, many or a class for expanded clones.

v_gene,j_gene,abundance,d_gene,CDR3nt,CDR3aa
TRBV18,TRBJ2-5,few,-,TGTGCCAGCTCAACCGGGATCTCAGAGACCCAGTACTTC,CASSTGISETQYF
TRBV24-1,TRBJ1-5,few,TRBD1,TGTGCCACCAGTGCCACAGGGGGAGGACAGCCCCAGCATTTT,CATSATGGGQPQHF
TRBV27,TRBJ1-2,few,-,TGTGCCAGCAAAAGCACGGGTATCGGTGGCTACACCTTC,CASKSTGIGGYTF
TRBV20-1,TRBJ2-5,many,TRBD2,TGCAGTGCTAGAGAACTAGCGGCGACGACCAGGGAGACCCAGTACTTC,CSARELAATTRETQYF
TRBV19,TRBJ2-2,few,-,TGTGCCAGTAGTATAGACGGGCATGGCACCGGGGAGCTGTTTTTT,CASSIDGHGTGELFF
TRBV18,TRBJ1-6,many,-,TGTGCCAGCTCACCTACTAAGACCGTCCGAGATTCACCCCTCCACTTT,CASSPTKTVRDSPLHF
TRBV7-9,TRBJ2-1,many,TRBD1,TGTGCCAGCAGCTTAGCGGAGAGGGGGCTTTACAATGAGCAGTTCTTC,CASSLAERGLYNEQFF
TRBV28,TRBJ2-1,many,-,TGTGCCAGCAGTTTTAACAGGGGGGGTAGCTCCTACAATGAGCAGTTCTTC,CASSFNRGGSSYNEQFF
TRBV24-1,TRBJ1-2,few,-,TGTGCCACCAGTGATACTACAGGAGACTATGGCTACACCTTC,CATSDTTGDYGYTF
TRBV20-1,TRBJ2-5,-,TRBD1,TGCAGTGCTAGAGACCCGGGACAGAGTATGGAGACCCAGTACTTC,CSARDPGQSMETQYF
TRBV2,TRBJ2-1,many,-,TGTGCCAGCAGGGAACAGGGAAATGAGCAGTTCTTC,CASREQGNEQFF
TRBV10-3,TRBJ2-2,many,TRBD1,TGTGCCATCAGTGAGTCCCAGGGGGCGACCGGGGAGCTGTTTTTT,CAISESQGATGELFF
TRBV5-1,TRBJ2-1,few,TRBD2,TGCGCCAGCAGCTCCGGGGGGGCTTGGAATGAGCAGTTCTTC,CASSSGGAWNEQFF
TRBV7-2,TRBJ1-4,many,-,TGTGCCAGCAGCCCCCGTGGGGGAGTGAATGAAAAACTGTTTTTT,CASSPRGGVNEKLFF
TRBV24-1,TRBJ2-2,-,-,TGTGCCACCAGTGTTGCAGGGAACACCGGGGAGCTGTTTTTT,CATSVAGNTGELFF
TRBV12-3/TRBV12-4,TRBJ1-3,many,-,TGTGCCAGCAGACCCGGGTACTCTGGAAACACCATATATTTT,CASRPGYSGNTIYF
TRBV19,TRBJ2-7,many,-,TGTGCCAGTCCAAGCGGACGGGGGGCTGTGGGCTACTACGAGCAGTACTTC,CASPSGRGAVGYYEQYF
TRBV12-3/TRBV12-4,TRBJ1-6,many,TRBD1,TGTGCCAGCAGTTCATCGGGACAGATAAATTCACCCCTCCACTTT,CASSSSGQINSPLHF
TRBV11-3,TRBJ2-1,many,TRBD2,TGTGCCAGCAGCTTTGGGAGGGCCGAATACAATGAGCAGTTCTTC,CASSFGRAEYNEQFF
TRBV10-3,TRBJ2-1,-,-,TGTGCCATCAGTGAGCCTTCGGATTCGAGCTCCTACAATGAGCAGTTCTTC,CAISEPSDSSSYNEQFF
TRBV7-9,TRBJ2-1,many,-,TGTGCCAGCAGCTCCCCAGGGGCGCCTTCCTACAATGAGCAGTTCTTC,CASSSPGAPSYNEQFF
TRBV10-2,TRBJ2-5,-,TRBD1,TGCGCCAGCAAAGGACAGGTTTCTACCCAAGAGACCCAGTACTTC,CASKGQVSTQETQYF
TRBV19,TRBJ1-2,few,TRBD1,TGTGCCAGTAGTATAAGAGGGGGCGTTCAGACAAACTATGGCTACACCTTC,CASSIRGGVQTNYGYTF
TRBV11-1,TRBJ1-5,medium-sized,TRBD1,TGTGCCAGCAGCTTAGCTACCACACAGGGGGTCCTCAATCAGCCCCAGCATTTT,CASSLATTQGVLNQPQHF
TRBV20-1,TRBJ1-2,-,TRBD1,TGCAGTGCTAGAGTTCAGGACAGGGGGTATGGCTACACCTTC,CSARVQDRGYGYTF
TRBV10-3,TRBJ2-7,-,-,TGTGCCATCAGTGAGTCAGTAGGGTCTTTAGGCGAGCAGTACTTC,CAISESVGSLGEQYF
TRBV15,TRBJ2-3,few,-,TGTGCCACCAGCCCACAGGGCGGCGCAGATACGCAGTATTTT,CATSPQGGADTQYF
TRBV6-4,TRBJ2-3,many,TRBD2,TGTGCCAGCAGTGACTCGGAGTTAGCGGGGGGGCCAGATACGCAGTATTTT,CASSDSELAGGPDTQYF
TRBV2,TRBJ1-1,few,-,TGTGCCAGCACCGTAGACAGTCTCATGAACACTGAAGCTTTCTTT,CASTVDSLMNTEAFF
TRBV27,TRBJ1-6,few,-,TGTGCCAGCAGTTTCGCGGGTAGTAATTCACCCCTCCACTTT,CASSFAGSNSPLHF